A single sample gave rise to the 14 T cell receptor beta chains below, sequenced in a study of blood T cell repertoires in COVID-19. Assay used: immunoSEQ multiplex PCR; TCRdb lists only in-frame clones, some missing. The sample lists about 39,000 clones, approximately 91% seen once, with approximately 2.1% in the top ten. The sample taken for sequencing was peripheral blood. These TCRs come from a man between 45 and 60 years old with active COVID-19.

The chain uses TRBV4-1 and TRBJ2-7; 10 bases map to TRBD2. J was trimmed by 0 bases and V by 4 bases; bases with no gene match: 9. The germline V gene has CDR1 MGHRA and CDR2 YSYEKL. The length of the CDR3 is 17 residues. CDR3 nucleotides: TGCGCCAGCAGCCCCAGGACTAGCGGTCCAAGCTCCTACGAGCAGTACTTC. It specifies CASSPRTSGPSSYEQYF.

This clone was detected only once. The chain recombines TRBV13 with TRBJ2-5, with a possible D match to TRBD2 (5 bases). From germline, CDR1 is PRHDT and CDR2 FYEKMQ (reference sequence). CDR3 size: 15 residues. Trimming shortened V by 0 bases and J by 2 bases, and 10 bases separated the two germline ends. In nucleotides, the CDR3 is TGTGCCAGCAGCTTAGGCGAGGGTGGGCAAGAGACCCAGTACTTC. This gives the protein CASSLGEGGQETQYF.

The chain employs TRBV7-2 and TRBJ1-2; the D is unclear. The CDR3 runs 16 residues. V was shortened by 1 base and J by 5 bases, with 17 bases between the two germline ends. The germline CDR1 and CDR2 sequences are SGHTA and FQGNSA. Here the CDR3 DNA reads TGTGCCAGCAGCTTAGTCCTTCGGCAGCCGGGATATGGCTACACCTTC. This sequence encodes CASSLVLRQPGYGYTF. Variable domain in full (rest from reference TRBV7-2 and TRBJ1-2): GAGVSQSPSNKVTEKGKDVELRCDPISGHTALYWYRQSLGQGLEFLIYFQGNSAPDKSGLPSDRFSAERTGGSVSTLTIQRTQQEDSAVYLCASSLVLRQPGYGYTFGSGTRLTVV.

The chain has TRBV11-2 and TRBJ2-7; no firm D call. The V gene lost 4 bases and the J gene lost 7 bases, with 11 bases spanning the gap. Germline V gene sequence: CDR1 SGHAT, CDR2 FQNNGV. The CDR3 is 12 amino acids. CDR3 region: CASSYPAREQYF. The CDR3 DNA sequence: TGTGCCAGCAGCTACCCCGCCCGGGAGCAGTACTTC.

This clone was found once. V is TRBV5-1 and J is TRBJ1-1; tentative D call: TRBD1 (5 bases). The CDR3 consists of 13 residues. Trimming removed 5 bases from V and 0 bases from J, with 8 bases in between. Germline CDR1 SGHRS, CDR2 YFSETQ. The CDR3 loop is CASRTALNTEAFF. DNA for the CDR3: TGCGCCAGCAGGACAGCCTTGAACACTGAAGCTTTCTTT.

The rearrangement joins TRBV6-2 or TRBV6-3 to TRBJ2-6; TRBD1 is a possible D gene (6 bases). The length of the CDR3 is 16 residues. Between the trimmed V and J ends, which lost 5 bases and 4 bases, there was a span of 15 bases. Germline V gene data show CDR1 as MNHEY and CDR2 as SVGEGT. The CDR3 loop is CASSAEPGAGANVLTF. In nucleotides, the CDR3 is TGTGCCAGCAGTGCAGAGCCAGGGGCCGGGGCCAACGTCCTGACTTTC.

This sequence joins TRBV7-6 and TRBJ2-2; no firm D call. The CDR3 covers 14 residues. Germline V gene data show CDR1 as SGHVS and CDR2 as FNYEAQ. V was cut by 2 bases and J by 3 bases, with 7 bases left in between. In DNA form, the CDR3 reads TGTGCCAGCAGCTTACAAACGGACACCGGGGAGCTGTTTTTT. Translation: CASSLQTDTGELFF.

The V gene is TRBV7-2, the J gene TRBJ1-6; 10 bases fit TRBD1. CDR1 is SGHTA and CDR2 is FQGNSA in the germline V gene. This CDR3 has 14 amino acids. The V and J ends lost 4 bases and 15 bases, in that order; junction bases with no gene match: 9. CDR3 bases: TGTGCCAGCAGCTCGGGGACAGGGGATTGGCGCCTCCACTTT. Amino acid sequence: CASSSGTGDWRLHF.

This sequence joins TRBV30 and TRBJ2-1; 8 bases agree with TRBD2. The V and J ends lost 3 bases and 10 bases, in that order; junction bases with no gene match: 17. The germline CDR1 and CDR2 sequences are GTSNPN and SVGIG (reference sequence). The CDR3 is made up of 16 amino acids. The CDR3 DNA reads TGTGCCTGGAGGAACCCGGGGCTAGCGGGTTATCGGGAGCAGTTCTTC. Protein sequence: CAWRNPGLAGYREQFF. The full variable domain, rest sourced from reference TRBV30 and TRBJ2-1, is SQTIHQWPATLVQPVGSPLSLECTVEGTSNPNLYWYRQAAGRGLQLLFYSVGIGQISSEVPQNLSASRPQDRQFILSSKKLLLSDSGFYLCAWRNPGLAGYREQFFGPGTRLTVL.

The V call is TRBV7-2, the J call TRBJ1-6; D is unclear. The V and J ends lost 0 bases and 10 bases respectively, with 7 bases between them. Germline CDR1 SGHTA, CDR2 FQGNSA. CDR3 length: 13 amino acids. CDR3 coding DNA: TGTGCCAGCAGCTTAGCGACGGGATCACCCCTCCACTTT. Translated: CASSLATGSPLHF.

The chain couples TRBV7-3 to TRBJ2-3, with 7 bases matching TRBD1. CDR1 is SGHTA and CDR2 is FQGTGA in the germline V gene. V dropped 5 bases and J dropped 5; count of bases not matched to a gene: 4. The CDR3 loop spans 13 amino acids. CDR3 in amino acids: CASSPGQEDTQYF. The CDR3, as DNA: TGTGCCAGCAGCCCCGGACAGGAAGATACGCAGTATTTT. Together with reference TRBV7-3 and TRBJ2-3, the CDR3 gives the full variable domain: GAGVSQTPSNKVTEKGKYVELRCDPISGHTALYWYRQSLGQGPEFLIYFQGTGAADDSGLPNDRFFAVRPEGSVSTLKIQRTERGDSAVYLCASSPGQEDTQYFGPGTRLTVL.

This clone was observed a single time. This chain connects TRBV6-2 or TRBV6-3 to TRBJ1-5; D remains ambiguous. CDR1 is MNHEY and CDR2 is SVGEGT in the germline V gene. The CDR3 sequence is 16 residues long. V was clipped by 4 bases and J by 1 base, with 14 bases between them. In nucleotides, the CDR3 is TGTGCCAGCAGTTCGAGGGCAGTCCGGAGCAATCAGCCCCAGCATTTT. Translating gives CASSSRAVRSNQPQHF.

The chain joins TRBV5-1 to TRBJ1-2, with no clear D. The CDR3 loop spans 15 amino acids. V was pared by 0 bases and J by 5 bases, with 14 bases between. The V gene's germline CDR1 is SGHRS and CDR2 YFSETQ. The CDR3 loop is CASSLDGGSGYGYTF. The CDR3 nucleotides read TGCGCCAGCAGCTTGGATGGCGGGTCGGGGTATGGCTACACCTTC.

The genes are TRBV5-5 and TRBJ1-4; TRBD1 matches at 8 bases. V trimming: 4 bases; J trimming: 6 bases; junction bases outside the gene matches: 8. The CDR3 covers 15 residues. CDR1 and CDR2 (germline): SGHKS, YYEKEE (reference sequence). CDR3 in DNA: TGTGCCAGCAGCGGACAGGGAGGTCGGCATGAAAAACTGTTTTTT. It yields the protein CASSGQGGRHEKLFF.